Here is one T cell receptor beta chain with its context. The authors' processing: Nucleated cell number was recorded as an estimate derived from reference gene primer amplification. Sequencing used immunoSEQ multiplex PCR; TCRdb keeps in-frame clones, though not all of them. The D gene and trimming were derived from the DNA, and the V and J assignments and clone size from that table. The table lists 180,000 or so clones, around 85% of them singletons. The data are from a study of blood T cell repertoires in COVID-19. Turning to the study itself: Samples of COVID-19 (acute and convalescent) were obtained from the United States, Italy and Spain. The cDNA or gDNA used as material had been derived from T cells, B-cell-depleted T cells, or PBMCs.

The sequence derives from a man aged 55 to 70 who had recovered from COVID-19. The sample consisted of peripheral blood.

The CDR3 nucleotides read TGCGCCAGCAGCTTGTCTGACAGGCACACTGAAGCTTTCTTT. Translating gives CASSLSDRHTEAFF. The V gene is TRBV5-1, the J gene TRBJ1-1; possibly TRBD1 for D (6 bases). Trimming cost V 1 base and J 3 bases, with 10 bases left between them. The length of the CDR3 is 14 residues. CDR1 SGHRS and CDR2 YFSETQ come from the germline V gene. The full variable domain, its missing parts supplied by reference TRBV5-1 and TRBJ1-1, is KAGVTQTPRYLIKTRGQQVTLSCSPISGHRSVSWYQQTPGQGLQFLFEYFSETQRNKGNFPGRFSGRQFSNSRSEMNVSTLELGDSALYLCASSLSDRHTEAFFGQGTRLTVV.